This T cell receptor beta chain was identified during a study of blood T cell repertoires in COVID-19 (dated by TCRdb to about 2020). Some background on the complete study: The collaborator samples originated in the United States, Italy and Spain and spanned the acute and convalescent phases of COVID-19. A de-identified subject ID, COVID-19 status, age in years and sex were almost always included in the sample metadata. The repertoires were made available in a free public database intended to serve as a resource for research on the immune response to SARS-CoV-2. The material from the prospective study consisted of cDNA or gDNA derived from T cells, B-cell-depleted T cells, or PBMCs. Deeply sampled blood TCRbeta repertoires from subjects exposed to, actively infected with, or recovered from COVID-19 were included in the dataset. The samples were drawn from two sources: the first 160 participants of the ongoing ImmuneRACE study, and 1,200 or so subjects contributed by 6 global collaborators. HLA class I and class II types, where available, came from metadata supplied by the sample provider rather than from assay-based typing. The research as a whole found: The quantity of clinical and demographic metadata differed by source and by participant and was supplied without curation.

Participants in the prospective study were aged about 18 to 90 years, lived in about two dozen United States geographic areas, and enrolled through a virtual design. To assign participants to cohorts, the prospective study relied on clinical history that participants themselves reported in a screening survey and a study questionnaire. For ImmuneRACE Cohort 3, a participant was defined as recovered based on two consecutive negative NP/OP PCR tests, clearance by a healthcare professional, or resolution of symptoms. In the prospective study, mobile phlebotomists collected whole blood, serum and a nasopharyngeal or oropharyngeal swab from each participant. Over a roughly 2-month period, participants in the prospective study had the option of providing additional blood draws and questionnaires. Before DNA extraction, prospective study blood samples were shipped either frozen or at room temperature.

Note on this clone: There is no known antigen for this receptor. Nothing much larger sits one base from this clone, and base qualities are not available.

The V end loses 3 bases and the J end loses 4 bases, and a stretch of 12 bases separates them. The CDR1 and CDR2 encoded by the germline V gene (reference sequence) are LNHDA and SQIVND. The CDR3 runs 15 residues from the cysteine to the phenylalanine. CDR3 DNA only is kept here, 45 bases in frame from base 1. The immunoSEQ Assay, a bias-controlled multiplex PCR, was used to amplify TCRbeta CDR3 regions from genomic DNA. The original pipeline was this. Nucleated cell counts per sample were estimated from amplification of reference gene primers within the assay. To quantify the absolute abundance of each unique TCRbeta CDR3 rearrangement, sequence reads were collapsed and filtered. For each sample, productive Simpson clonality was calculated by taking the square root of Simpson's diversity index across productive rearrangements. TCRdb retrieved this table from immuneACCESS and kept in-frame rearrangements only. Not all clones are present; in checked studies, unresolved V genes account for under half, and no reason is known for the remainder. The V and J calls and clone size are taken from that table; D and trimming were inferred from the DNA. The sample table contains over 250,000 clones; only one count was recorded for more than 80% of them. The ten largest clones capture 0.9% to 1.2% of the sample.

The sample consisted of PBMCs or T cells enriched from blood (not recorded which). The rearranged chain carries TRBV19 and TRBJ2-2; no confident D gene assignment can be made. The TCR originated in a woman in her thirties who had recovered from COVID-19. The nucleotide sequence reads as follows: TGTGCCAGTAGTATTGGGCTCCTTAGCACCGGGGAGCTGTTTTTT. This yields the protein CASSIGLLSTGELFF.